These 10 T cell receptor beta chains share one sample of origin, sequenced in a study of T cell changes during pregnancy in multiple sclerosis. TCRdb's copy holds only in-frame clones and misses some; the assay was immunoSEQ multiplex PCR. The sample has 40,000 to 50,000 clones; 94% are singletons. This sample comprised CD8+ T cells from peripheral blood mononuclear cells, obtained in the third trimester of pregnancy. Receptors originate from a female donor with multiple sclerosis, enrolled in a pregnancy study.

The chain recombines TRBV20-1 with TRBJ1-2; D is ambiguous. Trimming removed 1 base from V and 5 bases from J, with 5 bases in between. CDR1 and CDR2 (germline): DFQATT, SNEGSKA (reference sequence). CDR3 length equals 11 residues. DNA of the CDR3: TGCAGTGCTAGAGGGGCATATGGCTACACCTTC. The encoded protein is CSARGAYGYTF.

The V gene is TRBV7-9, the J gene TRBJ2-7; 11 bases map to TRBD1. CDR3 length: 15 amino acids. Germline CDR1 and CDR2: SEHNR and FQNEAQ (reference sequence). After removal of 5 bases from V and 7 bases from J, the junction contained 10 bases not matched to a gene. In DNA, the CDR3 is TGTGCCAGCAGCCACGGACAGGGGGCCACAGAAGAGCAGTACTTC. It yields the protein CASSHGQGATEEQYF.

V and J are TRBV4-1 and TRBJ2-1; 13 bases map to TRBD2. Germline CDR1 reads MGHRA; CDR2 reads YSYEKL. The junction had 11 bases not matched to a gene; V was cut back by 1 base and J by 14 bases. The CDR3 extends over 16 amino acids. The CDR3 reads CASSQVFPGLAGWEFF. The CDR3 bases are TGCGCCAGCAGCCAAGTATTTCCGGGACTAGCGGGATGGGAGTTCTTC.

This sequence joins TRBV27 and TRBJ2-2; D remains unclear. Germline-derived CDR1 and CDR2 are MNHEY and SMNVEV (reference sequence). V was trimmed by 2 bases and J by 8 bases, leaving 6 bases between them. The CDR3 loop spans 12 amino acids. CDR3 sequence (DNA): TGTGCCAGCAGTTTAACATCGGGGGAGCTGTTTTTT. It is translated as CASSLTSGELFF.

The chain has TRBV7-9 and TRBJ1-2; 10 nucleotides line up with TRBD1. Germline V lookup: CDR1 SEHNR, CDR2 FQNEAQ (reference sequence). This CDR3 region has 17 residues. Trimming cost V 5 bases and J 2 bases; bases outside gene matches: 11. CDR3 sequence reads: CASSLPGQGTVNYGYTF. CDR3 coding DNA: TGTGCCAGCAGCCTACCGGGACAGGGGACCGTAAACTATGGCTACACCTTC.

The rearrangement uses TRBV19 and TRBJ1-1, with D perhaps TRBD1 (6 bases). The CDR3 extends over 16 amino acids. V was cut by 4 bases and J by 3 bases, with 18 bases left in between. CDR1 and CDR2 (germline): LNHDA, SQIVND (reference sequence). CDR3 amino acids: CASSTPKTGLHTEAFF. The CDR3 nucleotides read TGTGCCAGTAGTACACCCAAAACAGGGTTGCACACTGAAGCTTTCTTT.

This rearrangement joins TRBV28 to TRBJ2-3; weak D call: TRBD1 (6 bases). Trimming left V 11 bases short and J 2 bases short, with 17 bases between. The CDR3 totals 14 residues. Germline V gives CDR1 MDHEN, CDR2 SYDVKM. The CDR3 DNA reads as TGTGCCGCCGCCCCACAGGGAACCACAGATACGCAGTATTTT. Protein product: CAAAPQGTTDTQYF.

CDR3 sequence: CASSLSRGNQPQHF. In DNA, the CDR3 is TGTGCCAGCAGTTTATCGCGGGGGAATCAGCCCCAGCATTTT. The gene calls are TRBV27 and TRBJ1-5; a possible D gene is TRBD1 (5 bases). The CDR3 is 14 amino acids. The germline V gene has CDR1 MNHEY and CDR2 SMNVEV (reference sequence). V lost 0 bases and J 4 bases, leaving 7 bases between the germline ends.

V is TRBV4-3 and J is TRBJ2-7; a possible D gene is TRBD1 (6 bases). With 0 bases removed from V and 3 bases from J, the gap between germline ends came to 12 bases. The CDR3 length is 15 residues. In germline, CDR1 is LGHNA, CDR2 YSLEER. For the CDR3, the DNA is TGCGCCAGCAGCCAAGATCGAGGGGGAAACTACGAGCAGTACTTC. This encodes CASSQDRGGNYEQYF.

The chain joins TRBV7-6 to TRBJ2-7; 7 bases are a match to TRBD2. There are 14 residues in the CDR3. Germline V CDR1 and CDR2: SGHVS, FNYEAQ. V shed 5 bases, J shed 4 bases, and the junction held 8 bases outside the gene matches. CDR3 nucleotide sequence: TGTGCCAGCAGCCCTCCGGGGGGTTGGTACGAGCAGTACTTC. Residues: CASSPPGGWYEQYF.